The 24 T cell receptor beta chains below come from one sample, sequenced in a study of CD8 T cells in Susac syndrome. A quantity of roughly 0.5 to 1 ug RNA underwent reverse transcription using random hexamers. Each CDR3 protein is one row after TCRdb ran MiXCR on the immunoSEQ multiplex PCR reads. The table has more than 200,000 distinct CDR3 sequences, 94% seen once; the top ten hold around 0.15%. Sequencing was done on a sample of CD4+ T cells from PBMCs. Receptor source: a human donor with Susac syndrome.

The rearrangement links TRBV6-1 to TRBJ1-2; D remains unclear. Germline CDR1 reads MNHNS; CDR2 reads SASEGT. V was pared by 8 bases and J by 3 bases, with 19 bases between. CDR3 length equals 15 residues. DNA of the CDR3: TGTGCCAGCTTATTAAAAGGTTCTGGGGACTATGGCTACACCTTC. Amino acids: CASLLKGSGDYGYTF.

V and J are TRBV29-1 and TRBJ2-3; D is possibly TRBD1 (5 bases). The V and J ends lost 7 bases and 5 bases respectively, with 16 bases between them. Germline V lookup: CDR1 SQVTM, CDR2 ANQGSEA. CDR3 size: 13 residues. Written as DNA, the CDR3 is TGCAGCGGGAGTCGGGCGCAGGGAGATACGCAGTATTTT. It specifies CSGSRAQGDTQYF.

The V and J genes are TRBV29-1 and TRBJ1-2, with 8 bases matching TRBD1. The CDR3 is made up of 13 amino acids. Looked up from germline, CDR1 is SQVTM and CDR2 is ANQGSEA. After removal of 6 bases from V and 9 bases from J, the junction contained 12 bases not matched to a gene. The CDR3 nucleotides are TGCAGCGTGTCGGGTCGACAGGGGATAAGCTACACCTTC. Its translation: CSVSGRQGISYTF.

CDR3 sequence (DNA): TGCAGTGCTGGGACAGGGACTTACCCCCAAGAGACCCAGTACTTC. It is translated as CSAGTGTYPQETQYF. The V gene is TRBV20-1, the J gene TRBJ2-5; 9 nucleotides match TRBD1. The germline CDR1 and CDR2 sequences are DFQATT and SNEGSKA (reference sequence). The junction had 8 bases not matched to a gene; V was cut back by 5 bases and J by 1 base. The CDR3 totals 15 residues.

The chain couples TRBV28 to TRBJ2-6, with a weak D call TRBD1 (6 bases). V gave up 5 bases and J gave up 0 bases, with 14 bases separating them. Germline V gives CDR1 MDHEN, CDR2 SYDVKM. CDR3 length: 17 residues. The CDR3, as DNA: TGTGCCAGCAGTCCCGCGACAGGAAACTCTGGGGCCAACGTCCTGACTTTC. The encoded protein is CASSPATGNSGANVLTF.

The V and J genes are TRBV12-3 or TRBV12-4 and TRBJ1-6; D uncertain. The V and J ends lost 4 bases and 7 bases respectively, with 11 bases between them. The CDR3 contains 14 residues. The CDR3 DNA is TGTGCCAGCAGTTCAATGACACGGAATTCACCCCTCCACTTT. It specifies CASSSMTRNSPLHF.

The genes are TRBV9 and TRBJ1-1; 7 positions agree with TRBD1. The trim removed 0 bases at V and 1 base at J, leaving 3 bases unmatched. CDR3 size: 15 residues. Looked up from germline, CDR1 is SGDLS and CDR2 is YYNGEE. The CDR3 sequence: CASSVGTGPNTEAFF. The CDR3 nucleotides are TGTGCCAGCAGCGTAGGGACAGGCCCGAACACTGAAGCTTTCTTT. Based on the CDR3 plus reference TRBV9 and TRBJ1-1, the full variable domain is DSGVTQTPKHLITATGQRVTLRCSPRSGDLSVYWYQQSLDQGLQFLIQYYNGEERAKGNILERFSAQQFPDLHSELNLSSLELGDSALYFCASSVGTGPNTEAFFGQGTRLTVV.

The chain is built from TRBV20-1 and TRBJ1-6; 7 nucleotides line up with TRBD1. Germline CDR1 reads DFQATT; CDR2 reads SNEGSKA (reference sequence). V shed 5 bases and J 4 bases; nucleotides not matched to a gene: 5. The CDR3 runs to 14 residues. CDR3 DNA: TGCAGTGCTGCTGACAGGGATTATAATTCACCCCTCCACTTT. Encoded protein: CSAADRDYNSPLHF.

The sample holds one count of this clonotype. V usage is TRBV5-4 and J usage is TRBJ1-1, with 9 bases aligning to TRBD1. The J segment lost 1 base and the V segment lost 3 bases, leaving 10 bases of the junction unmatched. The length of the CDR3 is 17 residues. Germline lookup yields CDR1 SGHNT and CDR2 YYREEE (reference sequence). As DNA, the CDR3 is TGTGCCAGCAGCTCTTCCCGGACAGGGGTTTGGAACACTGAAGCTTTCTTT. This sequence encodes CASSSSRTGVWNTEAFF. Using reference TRBV5-4 and TRBJ1-1 for the parts outside the CDR3, the full variable domain is ETGVTQSPTHLIKTRGQQVTLRCSSQSGHNTVSWYQQALGQGPQFIFQYYREEENGRGNFPPRFSGLQFPNYSSELNVNALELDDSALYLCASSSSRTGVWNTEAFFGQGTRLTVV.

This chain links TRBV10-3 with TRBJ1-1; 7 nucleotides align to TRBD1. The V gene's germline CDR1 is ENHRY and CDR2 SYGVKD. V trimming: 5 bases; J trimming: 1 base; junction bases outside the gene matches: 4. CDR3 length: 14 amino acids. This CDR3 is CAISWTGSNTEAFF. The CDR3 DNA reads TGTGCCATCAGTTGGACAGGATCGAACACTGAAGCTTTCTTT.

The chain combines TRBV29-1 with TRBJ2-7; D gene unclear. The CDR3 has 12 amino acids. Trimming pared 3 bases from V and 2 bases from J, leaving 8 bases between. CDR1 is SQVTM and CDR2 is ANQGSEA in the germline V gene. CDR3 loop: CSVEGAAYEQYF. In nucleotides, the CDR3 is TGCAGCGTTGAGGGCGCGGCCTACGAGCAGTACTTC.

V and J are TRBV11-2 and TRBJ1-1, with D perhaps matching TRBD1 (6 bases). Germline CDR1 reads SGHAT; CDR2 reads FQNNGV. The CDR3 contains 14 residues. Trimming removed 5 bases from V and 1 base from J, with 11 bases in between. This CDR3 is CASSVDRTNTEAFF. The CDR3 DNA reads TGTGCCAGCAGCGTTGACAGGACGAACACTGAAGCTTTCTTT.

The V call is TRBV2, the J call TRBJ2-1, with a tentative D call TRBD1 (5 bases). Deletions cut 10 bases from V and 9 bases from J, with 10 bases between. The CDR3 totals 10 residues. Looked up from germline, CDR1 is SNHLY and CDR2 is FYNNEI. CDR3 in amino acids: CATGRGEQFF. CDR3 bases: TGTGCCACGGGTAGGGGTGAGCAGTTCTTC.

This chain connects TRBV7-2 to TRBJ2-3; TRBD1 matches 8 bases. The CDR3 contains 17 residues. V lost 5 bases to trimming and J lost 0 bases; unmatched junction nucleotides: 10. Germline-derived CDR1 and CDR2 are SGHTA and FQGNSA. The CDR3 sequence is CASSPRRGQGSTDTQYF. The CDR3, as DNA: TGTGCCAGCAGCCCCAGACGTGGACAGGGAAGCACAGATACGCAGTATTTT.

In DNA form, the CDR3 reads TGTGCCTGGAGTGTTGGTTCGGGAAACTATGGCTACACCTTC. It is translated as CAWSVGSGNYGYTF. The genes are TRBV30 and TRBJ1-2; D gene ambiguous. V lost 0 bases and J lost 2, with 10 bases in between. The CDR3 covers 14 residues. The germline V gene encodes CDR1 GTSNPN and CDR2 SVGIG (reference sequence).

This chain links TRBV20-1 with TRBJ2-3; 10 bases map to TRBD1. The CDR3 spans 16 residues. CDR1 is DFQATT, CDR2 SNEGSKA, per germline (reference sequence). V trimming: 0 bases; J trimming: 4 bases; junction bases outside the gene matches: 7. The CDR3 DNA reads TGCAGTGCTAGAGATCCGGAGACAGGGGGCCCAGATACGCAGTATTTT. It encodes CSARDPETGGPDTQYF.

V and J are TRBV28 and TRBJ1-2; D possibly corresponds to TRBD1 (6 bases). The germline V and J ends were trimmed by 7 bases and 6 bases, with 18 bases remaining between them. CDR1 is MDHEN and CDR2 is SYDVKM in the germline V gene. The CDR3 is 14 amino acids. CDR3 amino acids: CASNLPGGSDGYTF. CDR3 bases: TGTGCCAGCAACCTCCCGGGGGGCTCAGATGGCTACACCTTC.

The V call is TRBV19, the J call TRBJ1-2; possible D gene TRBD1, 5 bases. The V gene lost 8 bases and the J gene lost 3 bases, with 10 bases spanning the gap. CDR1 and CDR2 (germline): LNHDA, SQIVND (reference sequence). This CDR3 is built from 12 residues. This CDR3 is CASGRGDYGYTF. CDR3 coding DNA: TGTGCCAGTGGGAGGGGTGACTATGGCTACACCTTC.

V is TRBV28 and J is TRBJ2-6, with TRBD1 matching 12 bases. Germline V gene data show CDR1 as MDHEN and CDR2 as SYDVKM. This CDR3 is 18 amino acids long. Germline trimming cut 6 bases from V and 4 bases from J; bases unmatched to any gene: 10. The CDR3 nucleotides are TGTGCCAGCAGCCGGGGACAGGGGGCTATGACAGGGGCCAACGTCCTGACTTTC. It translates to CASSRGQGAMTGANVLTF.

For the CDR3, the DNA is TGCAGTGCTAACCCCTATGAAGCTTTCTTT. Translating gives CSANPYEAFF. The V gene is TRBV20-1, the J gene TRBJ1-1; unclear D gene. V was pared by 4 bases and J by 7 bases, with 7 bases between. The CDR3 totals 10 residues. CDR1 and CDR2 (germline): DFQATT, SNEGSKA (reference sequence).

The rearrangement joins TRBV25-1 to TRBJ1-1, with 7 bases aligning to TRBD1. This CDR3 is built from 12 residues. CDR1 and CDR2 from the germline V gene are MGHDK and SYGVNS. With V trimmed by 8 bases and J by 1 base, 1 base remained unmatched. The CDR3: CASRDRNTEAFF. In nucleotides, the CDR3 is TGTGCCAGCCGGGACAGGAACACTGAAGCTTTCTTT.

This chain connects TRBV5-4 to TRBJ1-1, with a possible D match to TRBD1 (5 bases). There are 15 residues in the CDR3. CDR1 SGHNT and CDR2 YYREEE come from the germline V gene (reference sequence). V was shortened by 0 bases and J by 1 base, with 10 bases between the two germline ends. CDR3 region: CASSLEIGANTEAFF. CDR3 in DNA: TGTGCCAGCAGCTTGGAGATCGGGGCGAACACTGAAGCTTTCTTT. The whole variable domain, filled in from reference TRBV5-4 and TRBJ1-1, reads ETGVTQSPTHLIKTRGQQVTLRCSSQSGHNTVSWYQQALGQGPQFIFQYYREEENGRGNFPPRFSGLQFPNYSSELNVNALELDDSALYLCASSLEIGANTEAFFGQGTRLTVV.

This chain links TRBV30 with TRBJ2-7; 8 bases agree with TRBD1. J lost 2 bases, V lost 7 bases, and 13 bases had no gene match. Germline loops: CDR1 GTSNPN, CDR2 SVGIG (reference sequence). The CDR3 covers 15 residues. CDR3 bases: TGTGCCTACGCCGGGACAGGCAAAGGCGCCTACGAGCAGTACTTC. Translating gives CAYAGTGKGAYEQYF.

The CDR3 region has the DNA TGTGCCAGCAGCCCTCAGGGGATCCCTTGGGAGCAGTACTTC. It translates to CASSPQGIPWEQYF. The chain recombines TRBV11-3 with TRBJ2-7; D perhaps matches TRBD1 (6 bases). Germline V gene lookup returns CDR1 SGHNT and CDR2 YENEEA. The germline V and J ends were trimmed by 5 bases and 7 bases, with 18 bases remaining between them. CDR3 size: 14 residues.